This TCR beta chain was recorded in a study of CD8+CD57+ T cells in acquired aplastic anemia. The CDR3 has 12 residues. Trimming left V 1 base short and J 3 bases short, with 7 bases between. Germline V gives CDR1 SQVTM, CDR2 ANQGSEA. Researchers used genomic DNA as the template to profile TCR beta VDJ and CDR3. A single record per CDR3 protein comes from TCRdb applying MiXCR to the reads. This table has about 98,000 distinct CDR3 sequences, 55% to 80% appearing once. Patients sequenced had flow cytometry evidence of CD8+CD57+ cell expansion. Sequencing used sorted CD4+, CD8+, or CD8+CD57+ T cells (not recorded which) from PBMCs. This TCR was sampled from a human donor with aplastic anemia. This chain connects TRBV29-1 to TRBJ2-7; no firm D call. The CDR3 DNA follows: TGCAGCGTTGAAGTGCGAGACTACGAGCAGTACTTC. It specifies CSVEVRDYEQYF.